This TCR beta chain was captured in a study of blood T cells in healthy people across ages. Worth noting for this clonotype: Its antigen is unknown.

Using a J-beta primer mix together with a sample-barcoded 5' primer, a second PCR was run for roughly 7 to 12 cycles. TCRdb used MiXCR to reprocess the 5' RACE reads, holding one entry per CDR3 protein. This table holds roughly 1.5 million distinct CDR3 sequences, roughly two fifths found once. Study-wide findings and caveats: Fewer expanded clones and more diversity marked long-lived versus aged donors.

Trimming removed 2 bases at V and 11 bases at J, with 12 bases between. This CDR3 region has 11 residues. Germline loops: CDR1 SQVTM, CDR2 ANQGSEA. Extraction yielded at least 5 micrograms of total RNA per sample. Sequenced material: blood. This rearrangement joins TRBV29-1 to TRBJ2-5; D may correspond to TRBD1 or TRBD2 (5 bases each). The TCR comes from a woman between 18 and 29 years old in good health. The DNA for the CDR3 is TGCAGCGTTGAATTGTTAGGGGAGCAGTACTTC. Translating it yields CSVELLGEQYF.